The clone carrying this TCR beta chain was recorded many times. Its target is not known. The CDR3 runs 15 residues. V lost 0 bases and J lost 7, with 15 bases in between. Germline-derived CDR1 and CDR2 are SGHRS and YFSETQ. The data derive from a study of CD8 T cells in ankylosing spondylitis. General study points: Significant enrichment of disease-linked clones was reportedly seen in matched ankylosing spondylitis synovial fluid. What appeared characteristic of ankylosing spondylitis blood was a TCR beta motif of several highly homologous variants. Reactive arthritis synovial fluid and blood were previously reported to contain some motif variants.

Library preparation for TCR beta used quantitative 5'-RACE with molecular barcodes. TCRdb fed the 5' RACE reads into MiXCR, producing one record per CDR3 protein. The sample contains 200,000 to 300,000 distinct CDR3 sequences, over 9.5% of which appear only once. What was sequenced was blood, either unsorted or a sorted T cell fraction (not recorded which). The TCR originated in a male donor with ankylosing spondylitis or in good health (not recorded which). The rearrangement joins TRBV5-1 to TRBJ2-3; D remains unclear. The CDR3 spells CASSLGSEQINTQYF. CDR3 in DNA: TGCGCCAGCAGCTTGGGGTCGGAACAGATTAATACGCAGTATTTT.